This T cell receptor (beta chain) is drawn from a study of graft-versus-host responses after intestinal transplantation. About the research overall: Recipients obtained multivisceral, liver-intestinal, or isolated intestinal transplants. Anti-thymocyte globulin served as induction for all recipients, who then took tacrolimus and steroids for 2 to 4 years. Findings and caveats of the study: With peak circulating GvH clone levels came an association with early post-transplant HvG declines. Investigators detected GvH clones in recipient marrow, with some emerging earlier in ileum or blood.

V lost 5 bases and J 4 bases, leaving 12 bases between the germline ends. Per germline, CDR1 SGHAT and CDR2 FQNNGV. This CDR3 is built from 14 residues. About this clone itself: The antigen is unknown.

Produced via immunoSEQ multiplex PCR; TCRdb's table is partial and in-frame only. This table has about 40,000 clones, about 90% appearing once. Sequences were derived from PBMCs, sampled 314 days after intestinal transplant. The receptor's source is a human patient who received an intestinal transplant, so some T cells may come from the graft donor. The V and J genes are TRBV11-2 and TRBJ1-5; tentative D call: TRBD1 (6 bases). CDR3 coding DNA: TGTGCCAGCAGCCCGGACAGAGCTAATCAGCCCCAGCATTTT. This encodes CASSPDRANQPQHF.